The TCR beta chain described here comes from a study of human T cells and chemical hapten exposure. TCRdb redid the calling of the RACE reads with MiXCR, one entry per CDR3 protein. The sample carries 240,000 or so distinct CDR3 sequences, 8.6% recorded once. Time point defined: pre-sensitization, week 0. Treatment in this sample: therapeutic diphenylcyclopropenone sensitization with weekly scalp DPC. The CDR3 is made up of 15 amino acids. V lost 3 bases and J 6 bases, leaving 17 bases between the germline ends. Germline lookup yields CDR1 MNHNS and CDR2 SASEGT. This clonotype occurred many times. V and J are TRBV6-1 and TRBJ1-1, with D unresolved. The TCR was taken from a woman in her thirties or forties with alopecia areata. Some clones in this sample may be carry-over from other donors' samples. Sequenced material: whole blood, taken in connection with sensitization to the hapten diphenylcyclopropenone (DPC). Written as DNA, the CDR3 is TGTGCCAGCAGTGACCGAGACATGCTTGGGGCTGAAGCTTTCTTT. Encoded protein: CASSDRDMLGAEAFF.